This T cell receptor (beta chain) appears in the sequencing data of a study of CXCR3-negative and CXCR3-positive naive CD8 T cells. Turning to this clonotype: Its antigen is not identified.

CDR1 SQVTM and CDR2 ANQGSEA come from the germline V gene. The CDR3 length is 12 residues. Libraries of TRB cDNA were made by 5' RACE and carried UMIs. TCRdb reprocessed the 5' RACE reads and keeps a single row for each CDR3 protein, giving no DNA. This specimen shows over 100,000 distinct CDR3 sequences; the ten leading clones hold around 0.35%. Overall study results and limits: Naive cells with CXCR3 showed TRB CDR3s that were more hydrophobic than those in CXCR3-negative naive cells.

The chain carries TRBV29-1 and TRBJ2-2; TCRdb reports TRBD1, a call that lacks DNA to check it against. The sequence was collected from a human donor in good health. Some clones in this sample may be carry-over from other donors' samples. Material: naive CXCR3+ CD8+ T cells from blood. Subset described: CD45RO-CCR7+CD27+CD95- naive CD8+ T cells expressing CXCR3 (TNR3+). This CDR3 is CKGQGATGELFF.